Sequencing of this T cell receptor (beta chain) was carried out in a study of T cell clonotyping in hematopoietic cell transplantation. Study-wide context: Recipient samples before transplant were obtained post-cytoreduction. Notes on the study in general: At the given depth, recipient repertoires were over 95% de novo clonotypes. Broader posttransplant TCR repertoire diversity was predicted by graft donor and pretransplant recipient Inverse Simpson Index values.

Time point of the sample: recipient sample about 28 days before transplant, after cytoreduction. Some clones are missing from TCRdb's copy, which holds only in-frame ones; the method was immunoSEQ multiplex PCR. The sample carries 4,500 to 6,500 clones, more than 75% recorded once. Concerning this clone itself: The antigen remains undetermined.

The V gene's germline CDR1 is SEHNR and CDR2 FQNEAQ (reference sequence). With 1 base removed from V and 0 bases from J, the gap between germline ends came to 10 bases. The CDR3 totals 16 residues. The sequencing here drew on peripheral blood mononuclear cells, taken before stem cell transplant. The chain links TRBV7-9 to TRBJ2-1; D gene unclear. This TCR was sampled from a man between 60 and 75 years old with acute myeloid leukemia. Some clones in this sample may be carry-over from other donors' samples. The CDR3, as DNA: TGTGCCAGCAGCTTAGACGGTGAGAGCTCCTACAATGAGCAGTTCTTC. Translating it yields CASSLDGESSYNEQFF.